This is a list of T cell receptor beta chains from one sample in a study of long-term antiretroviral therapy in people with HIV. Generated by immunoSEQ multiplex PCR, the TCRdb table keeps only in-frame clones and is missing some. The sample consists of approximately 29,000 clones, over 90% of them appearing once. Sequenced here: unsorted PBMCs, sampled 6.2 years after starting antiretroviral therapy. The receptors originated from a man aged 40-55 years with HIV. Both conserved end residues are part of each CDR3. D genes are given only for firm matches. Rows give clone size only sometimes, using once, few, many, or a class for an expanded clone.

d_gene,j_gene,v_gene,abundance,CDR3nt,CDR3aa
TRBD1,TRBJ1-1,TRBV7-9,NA,TGTGCCAGCAGCTTAGCAGGAGGACAGGGGAACACTGAAGCTTTCTTT,CASSLAGGQGNTEAFF
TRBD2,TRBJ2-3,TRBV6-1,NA,TGTGCCAGCAGTGAGGGGGCGGGGGGCGGCACAGATACGCAGTATTTT,CASSEGAGGGTDTQYF
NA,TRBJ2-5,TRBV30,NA,TGTGCCTGGATCTTGGGGGCGGAGACCCAGTACTTC,CAWILGAETQYF
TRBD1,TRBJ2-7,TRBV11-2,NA,TGTGCCAGCAGCTCCCCCCGGACAGGTACCTCCTACGAGCAGTACTTC,CASSSPRTGTSYEQYF
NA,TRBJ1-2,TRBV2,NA,TGTGCCAGCAGTGAAGCGCGGGGGGGTGGCTACACCTTC,CASSEARGGGYTF
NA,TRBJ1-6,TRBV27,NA,TGTGCCAGCGGCCGGGAAGGGGTTGGTTCACCCCTCCACTTT,CASGREGVGSPLHF
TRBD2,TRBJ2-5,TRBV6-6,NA,TGTGCCAGCAGTGGTACTATGCGGGGGGTAGAGACCCAGTACTTC,CASSGTMRGVETQYF
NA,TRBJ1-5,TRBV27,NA,TGTGCCAGCAGTTTTAATAAGGGGACTCAGCCCCAGCATTTT,CASSFNKGTQPQHF
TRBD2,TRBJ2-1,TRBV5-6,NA,TGTGCCAGCAGCCCGCGGACTAGCGGCTACAATGAGCAGTTCTTC,CASSPRTSGYNEQFF
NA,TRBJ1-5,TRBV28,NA,TGTGCCAGCACCTTCTCGACAGTTGGGAGTCAGCCCCAGCATTTT,CASTFSTVGSQPQHF
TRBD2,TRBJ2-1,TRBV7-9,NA,TGTGCCAGCAGCCCACCCGGGACTAGGGATAATGAGCAGTTCTTC,CASSPPGTRDNEQFF
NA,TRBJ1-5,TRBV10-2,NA,TGCGCCAGCAGTTATTCCAAAGGGGACAATCAGCCCCAGCATTTT,CASSYSKGDNQPQHF
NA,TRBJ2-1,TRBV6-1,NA,TGTGCCAGCAGCCCGAGCGGGCAGCAGTTCTTC,CASSPSGQQFF
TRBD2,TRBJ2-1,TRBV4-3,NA,TGCGCCAGCAGCCAAGGTCTAGCGGGTTACAATGAGCAGTTCTTC,CASSQGLAGYNEQFF
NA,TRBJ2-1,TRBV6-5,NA,TGTGCCAGCAGTTACTTTGGCCGGGACTCGAACAATGAGCAGTTCTTC,CASSYFGRDSNNEQFF
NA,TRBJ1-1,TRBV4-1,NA,TGCGCCAGCAGCTTCGAGGGGCCGGGAAACACTGAAGCTTTCTTT,CASSFEGPGNTEAFF
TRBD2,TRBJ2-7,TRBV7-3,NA,TGTGCCAGCAGCTTAACGAGCGGGGAGCCCTACGAGCAGTACTTC,CASSLTSGEPYEQYF
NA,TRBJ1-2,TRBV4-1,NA,TGCGCCAGCAGCCAAATACAGGGACCTTTTGTAGGGTACACCTTC,CASSQIQGPFVGYTF
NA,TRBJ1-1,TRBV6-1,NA,TGTGCCAGCAGTGAACGAGGGGATGAAGCTTTCTTT,CASSERGDEAFF
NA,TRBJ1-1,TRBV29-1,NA,TGCAGCGTTGGGCAGGGTCAGACTGAAGCTTTCTTT,CSVGQGQTEAFF
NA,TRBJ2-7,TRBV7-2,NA,TGTGCCAGCAGCTTATCGCTAGGGATGAGGTACGAGCAGTACTTC,CASSLSLGMRYEQYF
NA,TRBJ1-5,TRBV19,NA,TGTGCCAGTACCACAGGACAGTTTATGCAGCCCCAGCATTTT,CASTTGQFMQPQHF
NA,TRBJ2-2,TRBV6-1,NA,TGTGCCAGCACCGCGAACACCGGGGAGCTGTTTTTT,CASTANTGELFF
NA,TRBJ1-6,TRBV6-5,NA,TGTGCCTCGCGTGGATCCTATAATTCACCCCTCCACTTT,CASRGSYNSPLHF
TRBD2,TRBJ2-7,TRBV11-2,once,TGTGCCAGCAGCATTGGGACTAGCGGGAGCTCCTACGAGCAGTACTTC,CASSIGTSGSSYEQYF
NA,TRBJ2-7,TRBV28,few,TGTGCCACCGCCCCCCCGAGACAGGACTCCTACGAGCAGTACTTC,CATAPPRQDSYEQYF
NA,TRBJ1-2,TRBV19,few,TGTGCCAGTAGCATAAAACAACAGGGCCGGGGCTACACCTTC,CASSIKQQGRGYTF
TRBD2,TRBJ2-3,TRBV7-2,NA,TGTGCCAGCAGCTCGGGACTAGCGGGCCTCACAGATACGCAGTATTTT,CASSSGLAGLTDTQYF
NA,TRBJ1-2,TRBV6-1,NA,TGTGCCAGCACCCTGGACTCGTTCTATGGCTACACCTTC,CASTLDSFYGYTF
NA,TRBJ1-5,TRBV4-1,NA,TGCGCCAGCAGCCCCTCGGGGACGTATAGCAATCAGCCCCAGCATTTT,CASSPSGTYSNQPQHF